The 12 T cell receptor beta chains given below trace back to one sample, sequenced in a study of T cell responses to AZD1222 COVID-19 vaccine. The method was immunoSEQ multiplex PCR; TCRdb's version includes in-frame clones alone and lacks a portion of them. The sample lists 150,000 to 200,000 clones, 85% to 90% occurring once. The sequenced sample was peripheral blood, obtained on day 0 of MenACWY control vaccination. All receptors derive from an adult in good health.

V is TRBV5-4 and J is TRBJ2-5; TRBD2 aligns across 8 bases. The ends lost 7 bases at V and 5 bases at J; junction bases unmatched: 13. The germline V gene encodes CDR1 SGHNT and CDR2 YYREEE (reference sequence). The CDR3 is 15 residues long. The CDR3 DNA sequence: TGTGCCAGCGGCCCTCCGGGACTAGTGGTTGAGACCCAGTACTTC. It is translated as CASGPPGLVVETQYF.

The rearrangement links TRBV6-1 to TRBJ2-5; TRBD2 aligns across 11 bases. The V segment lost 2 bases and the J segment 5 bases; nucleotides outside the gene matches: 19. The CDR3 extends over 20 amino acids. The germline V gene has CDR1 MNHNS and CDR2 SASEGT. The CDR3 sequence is CASSERSEGWLAGGRETQYF. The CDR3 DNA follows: TGTGCCAGCAGTGAACGATCTGAGGGATGGCTAGCGGGAGGTCGGGAGACCCAGTACTTC.

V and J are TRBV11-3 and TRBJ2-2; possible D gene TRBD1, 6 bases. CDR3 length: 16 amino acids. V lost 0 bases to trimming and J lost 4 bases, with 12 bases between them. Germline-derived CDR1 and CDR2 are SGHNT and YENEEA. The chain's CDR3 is CASSLEQGVGTGELFF. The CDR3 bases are TGTGCCAGCAGCTTAGAACAGGGTGTGGGCACCGGGGAGCTGTTTTTT.

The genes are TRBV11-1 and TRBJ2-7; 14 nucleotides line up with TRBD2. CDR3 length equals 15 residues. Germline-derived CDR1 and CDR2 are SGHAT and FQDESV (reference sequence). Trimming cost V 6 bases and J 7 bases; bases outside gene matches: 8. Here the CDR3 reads CASRETGLAGEEQYF. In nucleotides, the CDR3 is TGTGCCAGCAGGGAAACGGGACTAGCGGGAGAAGAGCAGTACTTC.

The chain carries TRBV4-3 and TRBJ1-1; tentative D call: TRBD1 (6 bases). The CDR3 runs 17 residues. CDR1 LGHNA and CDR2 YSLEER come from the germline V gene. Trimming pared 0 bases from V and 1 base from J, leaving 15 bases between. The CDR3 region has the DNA TGCGCCAGCAGCCAAGAGACGGGGGCCGTCTCGAACACTGAAGCTTTCTTT. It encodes CASSQETGAVSNTEAFF.

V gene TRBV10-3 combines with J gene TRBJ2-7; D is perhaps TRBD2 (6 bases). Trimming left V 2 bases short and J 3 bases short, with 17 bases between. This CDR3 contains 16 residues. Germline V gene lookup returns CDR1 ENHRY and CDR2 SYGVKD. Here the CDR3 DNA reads TGTGCCATCAGTGAGGGAGGGGCGGAGGACCTCTACGAGCAGTACTTC. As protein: CAISEGGAEDLYEQYF.

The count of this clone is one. DNA for the CDR3: TGTGCCAGCTCACCCGGGACTAGCGGGAGCAACGAGCAGTACTTC. Amino acids: CASSPGTSGSNEQYF. The chain carries TRBV18 and TRBJ2-7, with 14 positions matching TRBD2. CDR1 and CDR2 from the germline V gene are KGHSH and LQKENI. The trim removed 3 bases at V and 5 bases at J, leaving 3 bases unmatched. This CDR3 is 15 amino acids long.

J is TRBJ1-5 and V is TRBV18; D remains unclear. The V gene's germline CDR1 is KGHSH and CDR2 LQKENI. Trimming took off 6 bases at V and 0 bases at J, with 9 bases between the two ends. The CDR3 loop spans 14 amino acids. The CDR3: CASSPSDSNQPQHF. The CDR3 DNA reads TGTGCCAGCTCGCCATCAGATAGCAATCAGCCCCAGCATTTT.

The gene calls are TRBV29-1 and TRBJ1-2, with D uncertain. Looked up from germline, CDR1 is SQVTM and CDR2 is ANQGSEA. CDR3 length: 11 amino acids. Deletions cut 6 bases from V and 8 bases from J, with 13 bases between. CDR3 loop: CSVGEGEGYTF. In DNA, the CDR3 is TGCAGCGTCGGGGAGGGTGAGGGCTACACCTTC.

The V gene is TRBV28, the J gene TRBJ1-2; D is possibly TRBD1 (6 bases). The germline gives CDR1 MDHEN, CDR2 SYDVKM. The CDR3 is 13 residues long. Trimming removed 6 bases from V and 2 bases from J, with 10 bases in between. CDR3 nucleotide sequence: TGTGCCAGCAGCCCTACAGGGAACTATGGCTACACCTTC. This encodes CASSPTGNYGYTF.

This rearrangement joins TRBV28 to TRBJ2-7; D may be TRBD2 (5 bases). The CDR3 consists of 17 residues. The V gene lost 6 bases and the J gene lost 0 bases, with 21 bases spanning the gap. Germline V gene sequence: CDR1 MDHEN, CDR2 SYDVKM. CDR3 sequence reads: CASSITLGGPYSYEQYF. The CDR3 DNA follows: TGTGCCAGCAGCATAACCCTAGGAGGACCCTACTCCTACGAGCAGTACTTC.

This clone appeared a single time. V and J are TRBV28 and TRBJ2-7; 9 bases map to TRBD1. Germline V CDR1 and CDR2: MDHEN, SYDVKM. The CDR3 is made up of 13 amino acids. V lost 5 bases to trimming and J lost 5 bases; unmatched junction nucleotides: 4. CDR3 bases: TGTGCCAGCAGTCTACAGGGGGCAGACGAGCAGTACTTC. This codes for CASSLQGADEQYF.